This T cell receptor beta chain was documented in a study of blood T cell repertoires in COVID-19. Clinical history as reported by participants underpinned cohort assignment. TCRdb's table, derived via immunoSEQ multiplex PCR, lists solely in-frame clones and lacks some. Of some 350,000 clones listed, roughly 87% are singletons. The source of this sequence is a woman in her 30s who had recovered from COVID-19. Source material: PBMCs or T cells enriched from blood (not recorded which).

The CDR3 region has the DNA TGTGCCAGCTCACCACAACAAGACAATCAGCCCCAGCATTTT. The encoded protein is CASSPQQDNQPQHF. V and J are TRBV18 and TRBJ1-5, with no clear D. With 1 base removed from V and 3 bases from J, the gap between germline ends came to 7 bases. Germline loops: CDR1 KGHSH, CDR2 LQKENI. This CDR3 has 14 residues.